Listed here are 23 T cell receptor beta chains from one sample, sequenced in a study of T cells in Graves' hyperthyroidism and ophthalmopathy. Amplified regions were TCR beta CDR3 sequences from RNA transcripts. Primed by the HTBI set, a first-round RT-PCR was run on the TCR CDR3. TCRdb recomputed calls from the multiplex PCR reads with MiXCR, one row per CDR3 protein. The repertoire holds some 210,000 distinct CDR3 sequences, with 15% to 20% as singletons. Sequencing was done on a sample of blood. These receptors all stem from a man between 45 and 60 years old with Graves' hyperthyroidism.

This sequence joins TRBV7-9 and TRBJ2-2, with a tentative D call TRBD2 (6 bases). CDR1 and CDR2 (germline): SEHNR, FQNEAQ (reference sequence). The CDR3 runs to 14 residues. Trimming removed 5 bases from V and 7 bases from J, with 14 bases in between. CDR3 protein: CASSPSTSHGELFF. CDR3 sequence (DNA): TGTGCCAGCAGCCCATCGACTAGTCACGGGGAGCTGTTTTTT.

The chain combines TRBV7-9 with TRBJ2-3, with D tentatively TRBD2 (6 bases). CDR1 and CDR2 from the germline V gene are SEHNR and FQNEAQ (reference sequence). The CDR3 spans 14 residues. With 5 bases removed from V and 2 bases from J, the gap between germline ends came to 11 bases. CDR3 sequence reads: CASSPVAATDTQYF. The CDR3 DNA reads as TGTGCCAGCAGCCCTGTAGCGGCCACAGATACGCAGTATTTT.

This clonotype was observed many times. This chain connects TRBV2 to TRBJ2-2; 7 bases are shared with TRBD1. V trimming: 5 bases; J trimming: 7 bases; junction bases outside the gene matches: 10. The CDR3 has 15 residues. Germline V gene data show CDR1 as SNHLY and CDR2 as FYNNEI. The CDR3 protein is CASSLEDRRYGELFF. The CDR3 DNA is TGTGCCAGCAGTCTCGAGGACAGGCGATACGGGGAGCTGTTTTTT.

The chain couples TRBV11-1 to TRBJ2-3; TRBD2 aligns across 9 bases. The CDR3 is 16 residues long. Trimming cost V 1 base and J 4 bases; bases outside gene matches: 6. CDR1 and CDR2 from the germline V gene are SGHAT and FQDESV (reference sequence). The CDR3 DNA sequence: TGTGCCAGCAGCTTAGAGGGGTTAGCGGGAGCAGATACGCAGTATTTT. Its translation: CASSLEGLAGADTQYF.

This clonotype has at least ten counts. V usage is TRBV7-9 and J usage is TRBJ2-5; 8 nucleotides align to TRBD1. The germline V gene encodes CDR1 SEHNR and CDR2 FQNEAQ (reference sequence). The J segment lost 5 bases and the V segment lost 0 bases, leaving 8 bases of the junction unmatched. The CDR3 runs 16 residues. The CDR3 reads CASSLAGTDRGETQYF. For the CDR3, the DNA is TGTGCCAGCAGCTTAGCTGGGACCGACAGGGGTGAGACCCAGTACTTC. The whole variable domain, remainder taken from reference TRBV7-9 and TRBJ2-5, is DTGVSQNPRHKITKRGQNVTFRCDPISEHNRLYWYRQTLGQGPEFLTYFQNEAQLEKSRLLSDRFSAERPKGSFSTLEIQRTEQGDSAMYLCASSLAGTDRGETQYFGPGTRLLVL.

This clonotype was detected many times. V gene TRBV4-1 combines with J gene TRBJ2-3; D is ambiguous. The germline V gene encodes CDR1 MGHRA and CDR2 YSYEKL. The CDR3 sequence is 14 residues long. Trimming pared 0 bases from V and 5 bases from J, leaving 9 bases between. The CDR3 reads CASSQEGLGDTQYF. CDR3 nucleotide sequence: TGCGCCAGCAGCCAAGAGGGCTTAGGAGATACGCAGTATTTT.

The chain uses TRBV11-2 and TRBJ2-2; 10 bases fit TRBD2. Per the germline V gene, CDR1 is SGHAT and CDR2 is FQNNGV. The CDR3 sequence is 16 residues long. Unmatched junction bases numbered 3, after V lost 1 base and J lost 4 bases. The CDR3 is CASSLGASGSTGELFF. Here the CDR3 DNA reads TGTGCCAGCAGCTTAGGGGCTAGCGGGAGCACCGGGGAGCTGTTTTTT.

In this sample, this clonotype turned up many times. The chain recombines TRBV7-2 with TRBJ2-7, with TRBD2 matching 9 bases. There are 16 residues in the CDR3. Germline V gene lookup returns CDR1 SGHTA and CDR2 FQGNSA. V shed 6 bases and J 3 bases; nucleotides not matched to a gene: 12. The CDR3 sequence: CASSPTVSGSLYEQYF. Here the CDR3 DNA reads TGTGCCAGCAGTCCCACCGTTAGCGGGAGCCTCTACGAGCAGTACTTC. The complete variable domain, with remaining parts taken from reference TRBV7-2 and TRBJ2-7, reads GAGVSQSPSNKVTEKGKDVELRCDPISGHTALYWYRQSLGQGLEFLIYFQGNSAPDKSGLPSDRFSAERTGGSVSTLTIQRTQQEDSAVYLCASSPTVSGSLYEQYFGPGTRLTVT.

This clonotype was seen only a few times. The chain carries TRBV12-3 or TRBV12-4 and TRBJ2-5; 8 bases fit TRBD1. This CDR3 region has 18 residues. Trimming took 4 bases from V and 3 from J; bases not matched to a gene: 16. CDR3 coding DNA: TGTGCCAGCAGTTCACAAAAAAAGGACAGGGAGCAGGAAGAGACCCAGTACTTC. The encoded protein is CASSSQKKDREQEETQYF.

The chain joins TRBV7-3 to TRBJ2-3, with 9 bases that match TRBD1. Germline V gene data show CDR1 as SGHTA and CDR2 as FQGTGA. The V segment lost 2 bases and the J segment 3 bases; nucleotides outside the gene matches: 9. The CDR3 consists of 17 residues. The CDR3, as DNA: TGTGCCAGCAGCTTACGGGGTCGACAGGGGGGGACAGATACGCAGTATTTT. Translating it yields CASSLRGRQGGTDTQYF. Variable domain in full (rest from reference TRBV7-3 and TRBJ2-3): GAGVSQTPSNKVTEKGKYVELRCDPISGHTALYWYRQSLGQGPEFLIYFQGTGAADDSGLPNDRFFAVRPEGSVSTLKIQRTERGDSAVYLCASSLRGRQGGTDTQYFGPGTRLTVL.

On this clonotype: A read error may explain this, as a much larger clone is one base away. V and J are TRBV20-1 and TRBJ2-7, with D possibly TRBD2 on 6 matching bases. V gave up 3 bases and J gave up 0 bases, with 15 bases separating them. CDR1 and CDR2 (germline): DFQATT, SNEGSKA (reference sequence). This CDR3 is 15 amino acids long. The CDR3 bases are TGCAGTGCTAGGGGGGTAGAGGGAGGCTCCTACGAGCAGTACTTC. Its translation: CSARGVEGGSYEQYF.

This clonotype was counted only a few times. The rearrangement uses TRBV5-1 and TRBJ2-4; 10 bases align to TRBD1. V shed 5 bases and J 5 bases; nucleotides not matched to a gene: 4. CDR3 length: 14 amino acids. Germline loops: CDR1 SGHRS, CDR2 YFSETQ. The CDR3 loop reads CASRSGTGENIQYF. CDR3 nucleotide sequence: TGCGCCAGCAGGTCCGGGACAGGGGAAAACATTCAGTACTTC.

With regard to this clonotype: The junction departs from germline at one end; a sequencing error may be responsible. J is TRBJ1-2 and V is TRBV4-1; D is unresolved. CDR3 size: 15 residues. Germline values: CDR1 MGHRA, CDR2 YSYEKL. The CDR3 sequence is CASSQESTGRYGYTF. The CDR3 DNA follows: TGCGCCAGCAGTCAAGAATCGACCGGGAGGTATGGCTACACCTTC.

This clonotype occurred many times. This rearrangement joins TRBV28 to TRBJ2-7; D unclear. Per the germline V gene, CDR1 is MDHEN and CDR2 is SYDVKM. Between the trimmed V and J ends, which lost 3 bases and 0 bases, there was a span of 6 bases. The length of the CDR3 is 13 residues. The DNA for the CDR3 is TGTGCCAGCAGTTTTGGGATCTCCTACGAGCAGTACTTC. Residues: CASSFGISYEQYF. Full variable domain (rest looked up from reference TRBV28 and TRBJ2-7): DVKVTQSSRYLVKRTGEKVFLECVQDMDHENMFWYRQDPGLGLRLIYFSYDVKMKEKGDIPEGYSVSREKKERFSLILESASTNQTSMYLCASSFGISYEQYFGPGTRLTVT.

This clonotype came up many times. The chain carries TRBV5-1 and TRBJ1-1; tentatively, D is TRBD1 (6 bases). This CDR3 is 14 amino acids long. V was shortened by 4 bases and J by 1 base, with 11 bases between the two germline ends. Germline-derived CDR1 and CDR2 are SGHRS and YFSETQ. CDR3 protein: CASSPQGRNTEAFF. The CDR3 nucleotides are TGCGCCAGCAGCCCACAGGGTAGGAACACTGAAGCTTTCTTT.

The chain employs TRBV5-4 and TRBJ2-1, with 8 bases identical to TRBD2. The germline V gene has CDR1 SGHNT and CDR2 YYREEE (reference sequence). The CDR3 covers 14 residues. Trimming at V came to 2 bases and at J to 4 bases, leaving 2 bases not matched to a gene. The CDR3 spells CASSFQREYNEQFF. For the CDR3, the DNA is TGTGCCAGCAGCTTCCAGCGGGAGTACAATGAGCAGTTCTTC.

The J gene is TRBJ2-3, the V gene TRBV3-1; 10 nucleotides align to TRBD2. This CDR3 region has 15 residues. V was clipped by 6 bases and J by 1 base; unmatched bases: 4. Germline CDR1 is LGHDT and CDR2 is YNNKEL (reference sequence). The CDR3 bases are TGTGCCAGCAGTTCTAGCGGGAGCCGCACAGATACGCAGTATTTT. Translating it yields CASSSSGSRTDTQYF.

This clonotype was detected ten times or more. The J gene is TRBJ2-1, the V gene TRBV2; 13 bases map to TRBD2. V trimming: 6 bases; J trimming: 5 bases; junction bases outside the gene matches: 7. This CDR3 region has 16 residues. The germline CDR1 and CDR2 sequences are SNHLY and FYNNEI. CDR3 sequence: CASSARTSGRDNEQFF. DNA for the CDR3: TGTGCCAGCAGCGCCCGGACTAGCGGGAGAGACAATGAGCAGTTCTTC.

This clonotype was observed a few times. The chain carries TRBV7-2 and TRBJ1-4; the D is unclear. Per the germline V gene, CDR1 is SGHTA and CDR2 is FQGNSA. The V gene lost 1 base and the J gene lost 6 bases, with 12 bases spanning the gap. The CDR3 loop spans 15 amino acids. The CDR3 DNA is TGTGCCAGCAGCTTAGATGGAGGACGACATGAAAAACTGTTTTTT. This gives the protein CASSLDGGRHEKLFF.

The CDR3 loop reads CASSYGTESYEQYF. The CDR3 coding sequence is TGTGCCAGCAGCTACGGGACGGAGTCCTACGAGCAGTACTTC. The chain is built from TRBV11-1 and TRBJ2-7; D may match TRBD1 or TRBD2 (5 bases each). Per the germline V gene, CDR1 is SGHAT and CDR2 is FQDESV (reference sequence). V was pared by 4 bases and J by 1 base, with 11 bases between. The CDR3 is 14 residues long.

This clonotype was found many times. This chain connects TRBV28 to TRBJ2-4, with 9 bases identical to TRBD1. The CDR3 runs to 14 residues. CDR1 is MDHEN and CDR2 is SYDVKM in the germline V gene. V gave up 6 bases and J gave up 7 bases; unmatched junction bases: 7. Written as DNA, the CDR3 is TGTGCCAGCAGCGGCCGCGACAGGGGGAACATTCAGTACTTC. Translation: CASSGRDRGNIQYF.

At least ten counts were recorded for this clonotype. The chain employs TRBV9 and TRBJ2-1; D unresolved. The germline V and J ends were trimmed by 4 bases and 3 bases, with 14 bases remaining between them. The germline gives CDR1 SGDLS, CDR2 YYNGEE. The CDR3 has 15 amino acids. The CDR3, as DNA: TGTGCCAGCAGCCCCTTCCCCGAAAGCTACAATGAGCAGTTCTTC. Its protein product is CASSPFPESYNEQFF.

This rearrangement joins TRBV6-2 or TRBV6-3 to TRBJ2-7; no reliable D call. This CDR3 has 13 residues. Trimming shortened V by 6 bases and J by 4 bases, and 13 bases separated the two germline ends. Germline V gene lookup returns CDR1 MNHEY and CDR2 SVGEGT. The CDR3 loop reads CASSPGANYEQYF. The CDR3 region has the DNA TGTGCCAGCAGCCCAGGAGCGAATTACGAGCAGTACTTC.